This TCR beta chain was obtained from a study of CD8 T cells in Susac syndrome. The RNA, about 0.5 to 1 ug, was put through reverse transcription using random hexamers. TCRdb called the immunoSEQ multiplex PCR reads again in MiXCR, with one record for every CDR3 protein. The data show more than 250,000 distinct CDR3 sequences, with about 90% seen just once and approximately 0.065% held by the top ten. TCR beta from blood CD8+ and CD4+ T cells was sequenced. The authors negatively isolated CD8+ and CD4+ T cells and FACS-enriched TEMRA cells. Germline lookup yields CDR1 MRHNA and CDR2 SNTAGT. This CDR3 region has 14 residues. V lost 5 bases and J 6 bases, leaving 13 bases between the germline ends.

The chain links TRBV6-4 to TRBJ2-2; D is undetermined. Sequenced: CD4+ T cells from PBMCs. This receptor was taken from a human donor with multiple sclerosis. CDR3 DNA: TGTGCCAGCAGTCCTCGGACCACGGCCGGGGAGCTGTTTTTT. Translating gives CASSPRTTAGELFF.